This TCR beta chain was profiled in a study of T cells after yellow fever vaccination. Germline CDR1 MNHEY, CDR2 SMNVEV (reference sequence). This CDR3 is built from 14 residues. The germline V and J ends were trimmed by 5 bases and 8 bases, with 18 bases remaining between them. TCRdb independently ran MiXCR on the 5' RACE reads; one entry per CDR3 protein. The sample lists about 320,000 distinct CDR3 sequences, 12% occurring once. Study-wide points: Abundant bulk-population clonotypes could contaminate the FACS-sorted repertoires.

In its sample, this clonotype was seen a few times. Its antigen is still unknown. V gene TRBV27 combines with J gene TRBJ1-2; D is possibly TRBD1 (5 bases). Sequencing used CD4+ T cells sorted from PBMCs, obtained 15 days after the yellow fever booster vaccination. The receptor was derived from a man between 18 and 35 years old who received the YFV17D yellow fever vaccine. The CDR3 nucleotides read TGTGCCAGCAGTCAGCCACGGGGGATAGGAGGCTACACCTTC. Its protein is CASSQPRGIGGYTF.